One and the same sample provided the 14 T cell receptor beta chains below, sequenced in a study of cytomegalovirus exposure and HLA in healthy donors (dated by TCRdb to 2016 to 2017). The library relied on the immunoSEQ multiplex PCR assay. Sourced from immuneACCESS, this table was stored by TCRdb with only in-frame sequences that have V and J called. A share of the clones is absent; for the studies checked, an unresolved V gene accounts for under half, and the remainder has no known explanation. The sample contains fewer than 65,000 clones, 89% of them found a single time. Around 14% of the sample rests with the top ten. The sample comprised PBMCs. These receptors came from a woman aged 18 to 35 in good health and CMV-seronegative.

The chain couples TRBV4-1 to TRBJ2-7; TRBD1 might be the D (5 bases). Germline CDR1 reads MGHRA; CDR2 reads YSYEKL. The CDR3 covers 14 residues. V was trimmed by 8 bases and J by 2 bases, leaving 16 bases between them. The CDR3 here is CASAIVPGTYEQYF. The CDR3 DNA is TGCGCCAGCGCCATCGTCCCAGGGACCTACGAGCAGTACTTC.

This chain uses TRBV28 with TRBJ1-5, with 8 bases matching TRBD1. Trimming at V came to 2 bases and at J to 0 bases, leaving 3 bases not matched to a gene. This CDR3 region has 16 residues. CDR1 is MDHEN and CDR2 is SYDVKM in the germline V gene. CDR3 residues: CASSLDRGYSNQPQHF. The DNA for the CDR3 is TGTGCCAGCAGTTTAGACAGGGGATATAGCAATCAGCCCCAGCATTTT. The variable domain in full, completed from reference TRBV28 and TRBJ1-5, reads DVKVTQSSRYLVKRTGEKVFLECVQDMDHENMFWYRQDPGLGLRLIYFSYDVKMKEKGDIPEGYSVSREKKERFSLILESASTNQTSMYLCASSLDRGYSNQPQHFGDGTRLSIL.

The chain carries TRBV5-4 and TRBJ2-1; tentative D call: TRBD2 (6 bases). Germline CDR1 is SGHNT and CDR2 is YYREEE (reference sequence). The germline V and J ends were trimmed by 5 bases and 9 bases, with 18 bases remaining between them. The CDR3 is 14 amino acids. The CDR3 coding sequence is TGTGCCAGCAGACTCGCCCGGGAGCCCGCTGAGCAGTTCTTC. Translated: CASRLAREPAEQFF.

The gene calls are TRBV11-2 and TRBJ2-5, with TRBD2 matching 7 bases. Germline trimming cut 3 bases from V and 8 bases from J; bases unmatched to any gene: 9. The length of the CDR3 is 14 residues. CDR1 is SGHAT, CDR2 FQNNGV, per germline. CDR3 in amino acids: CASSLREAGDTQYF. CDR3 sequence (DNA): TGTGCCAGCAGCTTGAGGGAGGCGGGGGATACCCAGTACTTC.

The count of this clone is one. V is TRBV15 and J is TRBJ1-1, with TRBD1 as a possible D gene (6 bases). Germline CDR1 and CDR2: LNHNV and YYDKDF (reference sequence). The CDR3 is 13 residues long. Trimming took off 0 bases at V and 14 bases at J, with 16 bases between the two ends. The CDR3 spells CATSRDKGERSFF. CDR3 DNA sequence: TGTGCCACCAGCAGAGATAAGGGGGAGCGAAGCTTCTTT.

The chain couples TRBV10-1 to TRBJ2-1; TRBD2 might be the D (5 bases). CDR3 length equals 13 residues. Germline V gene data show CDR1 as WNHNN and CDR2 as SYGVQD (reference sequence). Deletions cut 4 bases from V and 6 bases from J, with 10 bases between. DNA for the CDR3: TGCGCCAGCAGTGTTGGCGAGGGCAATGAGCAGTTCTTC. It codes for CASSVGEGNEQFF.

V and J are TRBV7-8 and TRBJ2-1; perhaps TRBD2 as D (6 bases). V was trimmed by 7 bases and J by 10 bases, leaving 23 bases between them. CDR3 length: 15 amino acids. CDR1 is SGHVS, CDR2 FQNEAQ, per germline. CDR3 sequence reads: CASKPNLYGTSEQFF. The CDR3 nucleotides are TGTGCCAGCAAACCCAACTTATATGGGACTTCAGAGCAGTTCTTC.

V usage is TRBV4-2 and J usage is TRBJ2-7, with a weak D call TRBD2 (6 bases). Germline V CDR1 and CDR2: LGHNA, YNFKEQ. Trimming removed 0 bases at V and 3 bases at J, with 15 bases between. This CDR3 has 16 residues. Written as DNA, the CDR3 is TGTGCCAGCAGCCAAGAAGTGGTAGCGGCCCACTACGAGCAGTACTTC. Encoded protein: CASSQEVVAAHYEQYF.

The chain links TRBV7-8 to TRBJ1-2; no clear D gene. V was cut by 6 bases and J by 2 bases, with 10 bases left in between. The CDR3 is made up of 13 amino acids. The V gene's germline CDR1 is SGHVS and CDR2 FQNEAQ. This CDR3 reads CASRAGPNYGYTF. In DNA form, the CDR3 reads TGTGCCAGCAGGGCAGGTCCGAACTATGGCTACACCTTC.

V is TRBV30 and J is TRBJ1-1, with D tentatively TRBD1 (6 bases). Trimming cost V 2 bases and J 6 bases, with 13 bases left between them. The CDR3 has 13 amino acids. Germline V gene lookup returns CDR1 GTSNPN and CDR2 SVGIG (reference sequence). The CDR3 nucleotides read TGTGCCTGGAGTACAACAGGGAGCCCTGAAGCTTTCTTT. Protein sequence: CAWSTTGSPEAFF.

In regard to this clone: One end of the junction varies from germline; a read error may be responsible. In nucleotides, the CDR3 is TGTGCCAGCAGTTTGGGACAATACGAGCAGTACTTC. The encoded protein is CASSLGQYEQYF. This chain links TRBV5-6 with TRBJ2-7, with TRBD1 as a possible D gene (6 bases). Germline CDR1 SGHDT, CDR2 YYEEEE. CDR3 length: 12 amino acids.

This clone has only one observation. The chain combines TRBV29-1 with TRBJ2-7; TRBD2 might be the D (6 bases). The CDR3 consists of 15 residues. CDR1 is SQVTM, CDR2 ANQGSEA, per germline. V was trimmed by 6 bases and J by 4 bases, leaving 22 bases between them. CDR3 sequence: CSVQSVSGARYEQYF. CDR3 nucleotide sequence: TGCAGCGTCCAATCGGTTAGCGGAGCGCGGTACGAGCAGTACTTC.

The J gene is TRBJ1-5, the V gene TRBV30, with 7 bases aligning to TRBD1. V lost 0 bases to trimming and J lost 0 bases; unmatched junction nucleotides: 11. The CDR3 spans 18 residues. CDR1 and CDR2 from the germline V gene are GTSNPN and SVGIG (reference sequence). This chain's CDR3 is CAWSVRGRGINSNQPQHF. In DNA form, the CDR3 reads TGTGCCTGGAGTGTTAGGGGCAGGGGGATTAATAGCAATCAGCCCCAGCATTTT.

The V and J genes are TRBV6-1 and TRBJ2-1, with a weak D call TRBD1 (5 bases). CDR1 is MNHNS, CDR2 SASEGT, per germline. V was shortened by 7 bases and J by 0 bases, with 10 bases between the two germline ends. There are 14 residues in the CDR3. CDR3 in amino acids: CASTTGSSYNEQFF. CDR3 DNA: TGTGCCAGCACTACAGGCAGCTCCTACAATGAGCAGTTCTTC.